This TCR beta chain emerged from a study of T-cell memory formation after mild COVID-19. TCRdb analysed the 5' RACE reads with MiXCR anew, one entry per CDR3 protein. The data contain some 130,000 distinct CDR3 sequences, around a sixth of them singletons. This clonotype turned up a few times. Its antigen remains unidentified. In germline, CDR1 is SGHDN, CDR2 FVKESK. Trimming removed 1 base from V and 4 bases from J, with 14 bases in between. The CDR3 loop spans 15 amino acids. Broader study findings: There was no confirmation that second-wave clones peaking on day 37 were SARS-CoV-2 specific.

The sequence was obtained from an adult woman who had mild COVID-19 (a few samples of this study predate the infection). Cell type and time point are not known. The chain combines TRBV14 with TRBJ2-7; the D gene is possibly TRBD2 (5 bases). The specimen sequenced was PBMCs or a T cell subset sorted from them (not recorded which). In DNA, the CDR3 is TGTGCCAGCAGCCAAGTCGAGAGGGCCGTTTACGAGCAGTACTTC. Its translation: CASSQVERAVYEQYF.